This TCR beta chain came from a study of T cell responses to AZD1222 COVID-19 vaccine. Generated by immunoSEQ multiplex PCR, the TCRdb table keeps only in-frame clones and is missing some. This sample has 150,000 or so clones; 75% to 95% occur once, and the top ten carry around 2.8%. A word on this clone: Antigen unknown.

Study-wide results and limits: Increases in Spike-specific TCR breadth and depth were seen after two AZD1222 doses.

The V end was cut by 1 base, the J end by 3 bases, with 9 bases between. This CDR3 spans 14 amino acids. The germline V gene has CDR1 SGHRS and CDR2 YFSETQ. The chain recombines TRBV5-1 with TRBJ2-3; D remains ambiguous. The sample in question was peripheral blood, obtained on day 0 of MenACWY control vaccination. The sequence was collected from an adult in good health. This CDR3 reads CASSLNRITDTQYF. In DNA form, the CDR3 reads TGCGCCAGCAGCTTGAACCGGATTACAGATACGCAGTATTTT.